This T cell receptor beta chain emerged from a study of blood T cells in healthy people across ages (dated by TCRdb to the mid-2010s). About the study as a whole: In model experiments, template switching captured about one uniquely barcoded TCR beta cDNA molecule for every two T cells. Age-related changes in TCR beta repertoire diversity were measured in the study by deep sequencing normalized with unique cDNA molecular identifiers. The donors were divided into four age groups: young (average around 15 years), middle-aged (over 35), aged (about 61) and long-lived (82). To avoid experimental bias, donors of different ages were spread randomly across the sequencing lanes. For two donors (one aged 18 to 30 and one aged 80 or older), the study analyzed two additional independent replicas of 1 million unique cDNA reads from the same blood draw. The full study reports these points: As age increased, observed TCR beta diversity per million T cells dropped in a roughly linear way, and a significant reduction was already evident by age roughly 36. The percentage of naive T cells measured by flow cytometry correlated strongly with observed TCR beta diversity. Because donor CMV infection status was unknown, age-related changes in expanded clonotypes were potentially confounded. Since profiling was done on bulk unsorted PBMCs, naive and antigen-experienced compartments could not be conclusively compared. The long-lived group showed more naive CD4+ T cells, fewer expanded clones and increased TCR diversity than the aged group, suggesting age selection. Estimates of total diversity based on one million sequenced T cells were considered lower bounds and underestimates.

The donors were under 40 Caucasian individuals from Russia, aged roughly 6 to 100 years, who were systemically healthy. Each donor gave around 9 milliliters of peripheral blood, collected into EDTA-treated Vacutainer tubes. Ficoll-Paque density-gradient centrifugation was used to isolate PBMCs, with at least 7 million per sample. Total RNA, at least 5 micrograms per sample, was extracted from PBMCs with Trizol reagent. The percentages of naive CD45RAhigh/CD27high T cells were determined by flow cytometry on a PBMC aliquot from every donor. The library was generated by 5' RACE. Sequenced on an Illumina HiSeq 2500. The second PCR ran for about 6 to 11 cycles and used a J-beta primer mix along with a sample-barcoded 5' primer. A unique molecular identifier was introduced onto each TCR beta cDNA molecule by a template-switch 5' adaptor carrying 12 random nucleotides. Each sample yielded at least 3 million CDR3-containing paired-end reads. All of the RNA was converted into first-strand cDNA using the Mint cDNA synthesis kit, with a TRBC-specific oligonucleotide serving as the primer. After uracil-DNA glycosylase treatment, a first 18-cycle PCR used universal primers M1SS and BC2_uni_R on all cDNA. The study's processing was this. Each sample was normalized by randomly selecting 1 million high-quality reads, each carrying a distinct molecular identifier. Reads with shared molecular identifiers were discarded instead of being binned into consensus sequences. CDR3 identification, clonotype clustering and error correction used MiTCR with a Q25 quality threshold and the strictest error-elimination algorithm. A nonparametric unseen species model using Euler transformation provided a lower-bound estimate of total TCR beta diversity. The raw public reads went through TCRdb reprocessing: fastp at Q25, MiXCR clone calling, in-frame beta chains kept. Each entry is one CDR3 protein sequence, shown with its most common DNA and genes. None of the V and J calls come from the authors' own analysis; TCRdb made them. This sample gives 1.5 million to 1.9 million distinct CDR3 sequences in total; 40% to 45% of them show up just once. About 4.1% of the sample rests with the top ten.

Spanning cysteine to phenylalanine, the CDR3 consists of 15 amino acids. Of all the DNA, just the CDR3 is kept, 45 bases in frame from base 1. CDR1 and CDR2, per the germline V gene, are SGDLS and YYNGEE. The junction carries 11 bases between V and J, which are trimmed by 4 bases and 0 bases respectively. With respect to this clonotype: This clone's antigen is unknown. No clone much larger than this one lies a single base away; base qualities are absent.

This receptor was identified in a young woman in good health. Sequencing input: blood. The sequence joins TRBV9 to TRBJ2-1; the D gene assignment is ambiguous. The DNA reads as follows: TGTGCCAGCAGCCCGACCGCAAGCTCCTACAATGAGCAGTTCTTC. This encodes CASSPTASSYNEQFF.